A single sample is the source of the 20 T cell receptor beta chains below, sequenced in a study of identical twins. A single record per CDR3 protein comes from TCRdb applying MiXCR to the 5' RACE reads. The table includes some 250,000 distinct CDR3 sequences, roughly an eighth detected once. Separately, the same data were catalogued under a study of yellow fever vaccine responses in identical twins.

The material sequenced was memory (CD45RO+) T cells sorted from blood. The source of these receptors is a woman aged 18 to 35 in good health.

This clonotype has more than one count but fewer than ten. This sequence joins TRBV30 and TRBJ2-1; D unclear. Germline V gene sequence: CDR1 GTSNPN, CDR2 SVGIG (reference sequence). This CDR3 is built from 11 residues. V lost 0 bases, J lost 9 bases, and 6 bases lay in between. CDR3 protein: CAWSVRGEQFF. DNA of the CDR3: TGTGCCTGGAGTGTACGCGGTGAGCAGTTCTTC. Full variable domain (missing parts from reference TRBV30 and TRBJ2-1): SQTIHQWPATLVQPVGSPLSLECTVEGTSNPNLYWYRQAAGRGLQLLFYSVGIGQISSEVPQNLSASRPQDRQFILSSKKLLLSDSGFYLCAWSVRGEQFFGPGTRLTVL.

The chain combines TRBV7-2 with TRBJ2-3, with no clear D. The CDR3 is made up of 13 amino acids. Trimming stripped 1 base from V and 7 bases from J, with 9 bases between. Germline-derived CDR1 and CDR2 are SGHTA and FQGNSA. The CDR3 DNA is TGTGCCAGCAGCTTAGGAAGAACGAATACGCAGTATTTT. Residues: CASSLGRTNTQYF.

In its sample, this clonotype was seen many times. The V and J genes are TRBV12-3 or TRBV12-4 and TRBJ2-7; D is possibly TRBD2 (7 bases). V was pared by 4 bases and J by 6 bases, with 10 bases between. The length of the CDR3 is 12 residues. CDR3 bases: TGTGCCAGCAGTTCCGGGGGGCGCGAGCAGTACTTC. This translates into CASSSGGREQYF.

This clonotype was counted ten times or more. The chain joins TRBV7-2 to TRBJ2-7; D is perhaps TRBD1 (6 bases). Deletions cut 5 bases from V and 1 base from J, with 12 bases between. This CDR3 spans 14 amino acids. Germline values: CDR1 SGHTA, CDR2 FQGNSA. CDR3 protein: CASSLRGGSYEQYF. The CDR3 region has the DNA TGTGCCAGCAGCCTCAGGGGCGGTTCCTACGAGCAGTACTTC.

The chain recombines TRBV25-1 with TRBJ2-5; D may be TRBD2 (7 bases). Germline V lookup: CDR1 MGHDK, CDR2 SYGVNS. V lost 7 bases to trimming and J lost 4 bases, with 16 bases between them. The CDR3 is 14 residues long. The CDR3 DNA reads TGTGCCAGCATAAGAGGGGGGGCTGGAGAGACCCAGTACTTC. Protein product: CASIRGGAGETQYF.

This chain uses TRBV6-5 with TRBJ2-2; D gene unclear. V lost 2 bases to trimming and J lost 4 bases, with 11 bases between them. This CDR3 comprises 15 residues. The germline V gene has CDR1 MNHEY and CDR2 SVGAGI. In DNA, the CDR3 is TGTGCCAGCAGTTACAGTAGAACCTCCACCGGGGAGCTGTTTTTT. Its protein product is CASSYSRTSTGELFF.

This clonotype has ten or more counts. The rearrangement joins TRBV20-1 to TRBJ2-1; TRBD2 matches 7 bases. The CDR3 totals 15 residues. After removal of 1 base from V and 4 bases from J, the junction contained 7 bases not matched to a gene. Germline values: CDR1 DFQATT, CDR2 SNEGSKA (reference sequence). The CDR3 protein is CSARGLGLSYNEQFF. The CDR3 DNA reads TGCAGTGCTAGAGGCCTGGGACTAAGTTACAATGAGCAGTTCTTC.

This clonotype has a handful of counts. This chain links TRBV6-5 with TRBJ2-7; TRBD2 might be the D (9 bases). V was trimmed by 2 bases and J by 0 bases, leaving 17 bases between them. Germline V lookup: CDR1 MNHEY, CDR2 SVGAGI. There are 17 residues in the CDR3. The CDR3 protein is CASSYGTGLASSYEQYF. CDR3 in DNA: TGTGCCAGCAGTTACGGGACAGGACTAGCGAGCTCCTACGAGCAGTACTTC.

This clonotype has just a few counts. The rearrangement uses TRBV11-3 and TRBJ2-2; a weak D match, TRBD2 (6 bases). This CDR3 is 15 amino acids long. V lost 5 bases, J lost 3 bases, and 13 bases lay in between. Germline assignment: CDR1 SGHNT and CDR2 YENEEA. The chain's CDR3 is CASSAGGLDTGELFF. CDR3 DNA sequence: TGTGCCAGCAGCGCCGGGGGACTGGACACCGGGGAGCTGTTTTTT.

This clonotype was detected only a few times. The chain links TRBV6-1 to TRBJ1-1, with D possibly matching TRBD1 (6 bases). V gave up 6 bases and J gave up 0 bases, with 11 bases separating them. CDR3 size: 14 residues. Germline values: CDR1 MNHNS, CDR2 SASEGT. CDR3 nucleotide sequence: TGTGCCAGCAGACTACAGGGTTTGAACACTGAAGCTTTCTTT. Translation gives CASRLQGLNTEAFF.

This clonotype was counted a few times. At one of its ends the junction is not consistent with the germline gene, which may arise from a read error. The CDR3 DNA is TGTGCCATCAGTGGGGTGCTCTTC. Translating it yields CAISGVLF. The V gene is TRBV10-3, the J gene TRBJ2-7; no clear D gene. Germline V gene data show CDR1 as ENHRY and CDR2 as SYGVKD. The CDR3 is 8 amino acids.

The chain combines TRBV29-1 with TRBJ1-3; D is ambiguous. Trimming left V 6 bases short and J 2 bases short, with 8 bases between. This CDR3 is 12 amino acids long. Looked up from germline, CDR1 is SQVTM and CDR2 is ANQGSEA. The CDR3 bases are TGCAGCGTGAACGGGCCTGGAAACACCATATATTTT. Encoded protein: CSVNGPGNTIYF.

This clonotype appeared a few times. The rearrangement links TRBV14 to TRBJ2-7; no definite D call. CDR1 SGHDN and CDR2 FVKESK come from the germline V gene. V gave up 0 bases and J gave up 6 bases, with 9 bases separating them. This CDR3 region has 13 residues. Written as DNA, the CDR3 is TGTGCCAGCAGCCAAGAACTGGGATCCGAGCAGTACTTC. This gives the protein CASSQELGSEQYF.

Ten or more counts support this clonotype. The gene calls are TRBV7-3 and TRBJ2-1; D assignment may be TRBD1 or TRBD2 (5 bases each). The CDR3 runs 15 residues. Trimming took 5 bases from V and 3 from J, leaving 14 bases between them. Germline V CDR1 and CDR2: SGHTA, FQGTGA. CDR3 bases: TGTGCCAGCAGCCCCGAGGGGCCCTACTACAATGAGCAGTTCTTC. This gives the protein CASSPEGPYYNEQFF.

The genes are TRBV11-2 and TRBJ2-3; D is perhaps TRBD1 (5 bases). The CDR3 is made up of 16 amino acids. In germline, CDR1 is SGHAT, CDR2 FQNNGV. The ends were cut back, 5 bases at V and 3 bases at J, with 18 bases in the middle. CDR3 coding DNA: TGTGCCAGCAGCCCACGATGGGGCTCTATAACAGATACGCAGTATTTT. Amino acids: CASSPRWGSITDTQYF.

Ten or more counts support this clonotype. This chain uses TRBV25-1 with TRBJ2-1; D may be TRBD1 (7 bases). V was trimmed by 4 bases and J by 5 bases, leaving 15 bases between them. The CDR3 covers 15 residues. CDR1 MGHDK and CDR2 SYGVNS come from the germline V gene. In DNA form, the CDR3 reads TGTGCCAGCAGTGGAGCAGGGGGGATTGACAATGAGCAGTTCTTC. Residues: CASSGAGGIDNEQFF.

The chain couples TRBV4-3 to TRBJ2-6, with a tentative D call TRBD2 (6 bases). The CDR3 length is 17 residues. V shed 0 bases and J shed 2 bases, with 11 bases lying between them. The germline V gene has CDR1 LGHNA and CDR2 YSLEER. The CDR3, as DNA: TGCGCCAGCAGCCAAGAGTATGGAGGGACTGGGGCCAACGTCCTGACTTTC. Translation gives CASSQEYGGTGANVLTF.

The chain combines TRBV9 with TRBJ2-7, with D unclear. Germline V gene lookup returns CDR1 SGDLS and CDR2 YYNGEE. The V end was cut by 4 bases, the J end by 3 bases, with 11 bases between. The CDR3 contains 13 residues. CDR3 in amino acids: CASSPLNSYEQYF. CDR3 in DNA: TGTGCCAGCAGCCCCTTGAATAGCTACGAGCAGTACTTC.

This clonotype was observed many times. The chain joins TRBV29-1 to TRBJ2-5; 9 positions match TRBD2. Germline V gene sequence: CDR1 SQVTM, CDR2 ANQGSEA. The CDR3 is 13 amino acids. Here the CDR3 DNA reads TGCAGTTCCCGGAGCGGGAGGTGGGAGACCCAGTACTTC. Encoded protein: CSSRSGRWETQYF.

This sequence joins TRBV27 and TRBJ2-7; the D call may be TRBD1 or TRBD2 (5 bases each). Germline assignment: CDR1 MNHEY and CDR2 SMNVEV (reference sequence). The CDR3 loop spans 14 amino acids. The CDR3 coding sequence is TGTGCCAGCAGTTTTTTAACGGCAGGGACGAAAATGGAAGTC. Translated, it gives CASSFLTAGTKMEV.